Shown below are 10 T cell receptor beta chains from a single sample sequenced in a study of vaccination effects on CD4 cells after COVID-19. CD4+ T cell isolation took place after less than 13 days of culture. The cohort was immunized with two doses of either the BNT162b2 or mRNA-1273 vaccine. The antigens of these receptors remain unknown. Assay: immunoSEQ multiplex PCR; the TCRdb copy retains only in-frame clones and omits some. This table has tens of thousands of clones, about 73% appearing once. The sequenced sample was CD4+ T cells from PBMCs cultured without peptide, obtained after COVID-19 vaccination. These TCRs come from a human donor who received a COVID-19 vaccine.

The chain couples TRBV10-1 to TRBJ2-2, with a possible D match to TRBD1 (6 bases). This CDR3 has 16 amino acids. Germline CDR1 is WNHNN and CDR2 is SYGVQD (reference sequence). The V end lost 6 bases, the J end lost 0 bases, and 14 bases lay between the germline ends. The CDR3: CASSTGPGANTGELFF. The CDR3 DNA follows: TGCGCCAGCAGCACGGGGCCAGGGGCGAACACCGGGGAGCTGTTTTTT.

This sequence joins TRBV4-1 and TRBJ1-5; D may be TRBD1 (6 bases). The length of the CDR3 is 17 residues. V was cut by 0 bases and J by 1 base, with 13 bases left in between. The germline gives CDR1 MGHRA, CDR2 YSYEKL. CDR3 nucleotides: TGCGCCAGCAGCCAAGATAGAGGCCAGGGGAGCAATCAGCCCCAGCATTTT. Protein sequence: CASSQDRGQGSNQPQHF.

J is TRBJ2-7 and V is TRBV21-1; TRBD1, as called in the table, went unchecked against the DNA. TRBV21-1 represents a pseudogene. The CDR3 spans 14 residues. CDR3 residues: CASSNSRHPYEQYV. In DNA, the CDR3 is TGTGCCAGCAGCAACAGCAGACACCCGTACGAGCAGTACGTC.

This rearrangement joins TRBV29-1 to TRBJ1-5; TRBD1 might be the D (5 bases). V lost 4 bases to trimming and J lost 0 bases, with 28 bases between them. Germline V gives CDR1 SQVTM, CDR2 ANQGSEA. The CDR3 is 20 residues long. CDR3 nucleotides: TGCAGCGTTGTACCCTGCGTAGGGATAGACAGACAATATAGCAATCAGCCCCAGCATTTT. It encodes CSVVPCVGIDRQYSNQPQHF.

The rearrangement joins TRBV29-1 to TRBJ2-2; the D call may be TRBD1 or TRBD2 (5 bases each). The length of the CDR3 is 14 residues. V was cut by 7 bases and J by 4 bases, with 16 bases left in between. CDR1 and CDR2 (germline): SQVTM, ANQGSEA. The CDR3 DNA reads TGCAGCGCCCCCGGCGGGCAGGGCACCGGGGAGCTGTTTTTT. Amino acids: CSAPGGQGTGELFF.

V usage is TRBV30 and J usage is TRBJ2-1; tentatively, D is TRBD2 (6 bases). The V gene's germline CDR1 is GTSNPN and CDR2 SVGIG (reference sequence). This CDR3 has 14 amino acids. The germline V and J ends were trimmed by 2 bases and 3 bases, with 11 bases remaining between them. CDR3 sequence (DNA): TGTGCCTGGAGTACGCGGGGACTCTACAATGAGCAGTTCTTC. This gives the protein CAWSTRGLYNEQFF.

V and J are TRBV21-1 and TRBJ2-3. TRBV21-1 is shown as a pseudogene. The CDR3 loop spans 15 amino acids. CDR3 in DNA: TGTGCCAGCAGCTCACCCGGACCTAGGGCAGATACGCAGTATTTT. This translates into CASSSPGPRADTQYF.

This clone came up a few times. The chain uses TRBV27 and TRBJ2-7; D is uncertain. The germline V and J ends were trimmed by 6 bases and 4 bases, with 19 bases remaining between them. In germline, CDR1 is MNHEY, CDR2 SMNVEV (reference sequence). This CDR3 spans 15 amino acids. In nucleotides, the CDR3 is TGTGCCAGCAGACCCACCCCCGTAATCGGTTACGAGCAGTACGTC. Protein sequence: CASRPTPVIGYEQYV.

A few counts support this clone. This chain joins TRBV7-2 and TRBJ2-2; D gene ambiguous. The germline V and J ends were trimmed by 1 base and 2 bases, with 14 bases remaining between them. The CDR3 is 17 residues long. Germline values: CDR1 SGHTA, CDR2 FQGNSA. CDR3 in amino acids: CASSLVGRQINTGELFF. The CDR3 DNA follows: TGTGCCAGCAGCTTAGTAGGTCGGCAGATTAACACCGGGGAGCTGTTTTTT.

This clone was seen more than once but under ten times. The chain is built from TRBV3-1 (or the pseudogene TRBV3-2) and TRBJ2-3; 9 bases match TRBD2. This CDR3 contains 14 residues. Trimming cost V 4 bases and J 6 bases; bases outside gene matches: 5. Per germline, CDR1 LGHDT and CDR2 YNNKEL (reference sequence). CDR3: CASSRGLAGDTQYF. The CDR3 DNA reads TGTGCCAGCAGCCGGGGCCTAGCGGGGGATACGCAGTATTTT.